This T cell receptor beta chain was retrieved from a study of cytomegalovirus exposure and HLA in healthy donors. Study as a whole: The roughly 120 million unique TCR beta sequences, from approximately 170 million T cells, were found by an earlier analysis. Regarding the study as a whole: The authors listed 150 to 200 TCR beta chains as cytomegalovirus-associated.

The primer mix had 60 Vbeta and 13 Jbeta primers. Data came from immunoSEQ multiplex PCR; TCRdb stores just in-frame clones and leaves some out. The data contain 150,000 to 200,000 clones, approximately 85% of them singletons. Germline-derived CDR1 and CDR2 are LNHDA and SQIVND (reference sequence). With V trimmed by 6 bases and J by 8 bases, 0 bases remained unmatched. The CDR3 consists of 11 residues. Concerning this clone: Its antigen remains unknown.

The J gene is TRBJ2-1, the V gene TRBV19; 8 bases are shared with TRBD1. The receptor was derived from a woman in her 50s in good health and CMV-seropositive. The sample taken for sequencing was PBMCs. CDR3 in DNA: TGTGCCAGTAGCAGGGGGCATGAGCAGTTCTTC. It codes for CASSRGHEQFF. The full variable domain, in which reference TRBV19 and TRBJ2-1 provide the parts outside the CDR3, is DGGITQSPKYLFRKEGQNVTLSCEQNLNHDAMYWYRQDPGQGLRLIYYSQIVNDFQKGDIAEGYSVSREKKESFPLTVTSAQKNPTAFYLCASSRGHEQFFGPGTRLTVL.